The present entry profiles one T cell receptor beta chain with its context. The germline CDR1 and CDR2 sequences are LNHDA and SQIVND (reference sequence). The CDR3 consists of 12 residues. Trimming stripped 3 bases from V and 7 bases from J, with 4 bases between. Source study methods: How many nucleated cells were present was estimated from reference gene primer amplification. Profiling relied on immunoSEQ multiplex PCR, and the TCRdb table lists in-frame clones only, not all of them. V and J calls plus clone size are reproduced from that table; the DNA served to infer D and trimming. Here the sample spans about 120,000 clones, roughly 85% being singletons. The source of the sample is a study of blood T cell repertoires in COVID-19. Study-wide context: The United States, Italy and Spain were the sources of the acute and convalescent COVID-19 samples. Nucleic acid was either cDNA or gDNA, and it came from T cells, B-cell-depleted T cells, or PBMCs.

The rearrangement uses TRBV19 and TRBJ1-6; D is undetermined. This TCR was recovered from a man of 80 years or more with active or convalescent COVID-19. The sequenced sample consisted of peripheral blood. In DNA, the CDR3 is TGTGCCAGTAGTATTCTCAATTCACCCCTCCACTTT. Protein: CASSILNSPLHF.